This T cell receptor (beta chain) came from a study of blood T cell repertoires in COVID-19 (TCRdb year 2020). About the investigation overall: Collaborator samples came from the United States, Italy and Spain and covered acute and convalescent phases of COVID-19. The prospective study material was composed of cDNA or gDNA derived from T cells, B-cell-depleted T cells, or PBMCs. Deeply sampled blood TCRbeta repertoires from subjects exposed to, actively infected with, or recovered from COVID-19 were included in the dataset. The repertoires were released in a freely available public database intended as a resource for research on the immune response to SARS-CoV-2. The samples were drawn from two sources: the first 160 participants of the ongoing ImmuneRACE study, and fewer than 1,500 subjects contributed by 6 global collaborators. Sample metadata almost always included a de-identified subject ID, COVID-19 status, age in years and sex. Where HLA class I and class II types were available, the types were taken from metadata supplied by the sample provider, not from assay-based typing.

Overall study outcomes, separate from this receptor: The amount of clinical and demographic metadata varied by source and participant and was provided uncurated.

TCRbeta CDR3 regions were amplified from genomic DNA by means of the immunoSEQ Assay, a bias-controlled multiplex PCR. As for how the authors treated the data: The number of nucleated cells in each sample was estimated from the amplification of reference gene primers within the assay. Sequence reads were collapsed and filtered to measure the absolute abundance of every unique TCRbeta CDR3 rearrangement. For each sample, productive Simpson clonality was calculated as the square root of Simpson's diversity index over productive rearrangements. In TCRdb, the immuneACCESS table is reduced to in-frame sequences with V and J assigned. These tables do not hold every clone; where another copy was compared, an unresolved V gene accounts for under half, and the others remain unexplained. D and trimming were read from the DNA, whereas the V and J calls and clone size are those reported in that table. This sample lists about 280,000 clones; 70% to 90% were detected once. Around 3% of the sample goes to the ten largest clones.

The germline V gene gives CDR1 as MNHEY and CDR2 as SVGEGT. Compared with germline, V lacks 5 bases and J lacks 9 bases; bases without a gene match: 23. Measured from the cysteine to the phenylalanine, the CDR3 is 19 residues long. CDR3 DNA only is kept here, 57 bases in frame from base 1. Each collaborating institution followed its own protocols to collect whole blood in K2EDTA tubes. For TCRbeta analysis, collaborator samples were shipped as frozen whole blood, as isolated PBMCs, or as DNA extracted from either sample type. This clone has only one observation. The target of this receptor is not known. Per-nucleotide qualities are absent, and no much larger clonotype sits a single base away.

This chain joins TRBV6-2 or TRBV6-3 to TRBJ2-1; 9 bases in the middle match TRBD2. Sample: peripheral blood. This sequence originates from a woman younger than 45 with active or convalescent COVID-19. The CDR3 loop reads CASSKTPGLAGRPIGEQFF. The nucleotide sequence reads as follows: TGTGCCAGCAGTAAAACCCCGGGGCTAGCGGGGCGCCCCATAGGTGAGCAGTTCTTC.